This T cell receptor (beta chain) was retrieved from a study of cytomegalovirus exposure and HLA in healthy donors. Study-wide findings and caveats: Most TCR sequences were uncommon, yet certain public TCRs appeared in many donors.

As concerns this clone: Its antigen is unknown.

PCR was performed using 60 Vbeta and 13 Jbeta primers. Measured with immunoSEQ multiplex PCR; TCRdb has only the in-frame clones, and not every one. The sample carries over 100,000 clones, roughly 83% recorded once. V shed 5 bases, J shed 7 bases, and the junction held 7 bases outside the gene matches. CDR1 and CDR2 from the germline V gene are SGHTA and FQGNSA. The CDR3 sequence is 14 residues long. The sample consisted of PBMCs. The chain recombines TRBV7-2 with TRBJ1-4, with 7 nucleotides matching TRBD1. This TCR derives from a woman younger than 35 in good health and CMV-seropositive. The CDR3 DNA reads as TGTGCCAGCAGCCCGACAGGGAGTGGTGAAAAACTGTTTTTT. Amino acids: CASSPTGSGEKLFF.